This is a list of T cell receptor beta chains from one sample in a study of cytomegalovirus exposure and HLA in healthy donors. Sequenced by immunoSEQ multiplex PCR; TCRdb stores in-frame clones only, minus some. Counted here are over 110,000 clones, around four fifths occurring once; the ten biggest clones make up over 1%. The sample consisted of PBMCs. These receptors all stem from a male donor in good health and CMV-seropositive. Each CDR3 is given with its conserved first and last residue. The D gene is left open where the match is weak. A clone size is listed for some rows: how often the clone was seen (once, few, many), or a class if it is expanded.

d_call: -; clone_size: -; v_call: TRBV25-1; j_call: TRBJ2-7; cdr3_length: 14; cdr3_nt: TGTGCCAGCAGTGACGACTATACAGTCCACGAGCAGTACTTC; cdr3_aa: CASSDDYTVHEQYF
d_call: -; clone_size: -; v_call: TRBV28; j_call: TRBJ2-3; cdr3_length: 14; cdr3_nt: TGTGCCAGCAGTTTCGCGGAAAGCACAGATACGCAGTATTTT; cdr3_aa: CASSFAESTDTQYF
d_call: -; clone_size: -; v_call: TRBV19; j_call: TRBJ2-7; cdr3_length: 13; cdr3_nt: TGTGCCAGTAGTAACAGGGGGGGTTACGAGCAGTACTTC; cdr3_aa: CASSNRGGYEQYF
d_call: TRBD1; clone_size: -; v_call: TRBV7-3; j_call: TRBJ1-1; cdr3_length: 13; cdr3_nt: TGTGCCAGCAGCACCCAGGGGGCGACTGAAGCTTTCTTT; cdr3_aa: CASSTQGATEAFF
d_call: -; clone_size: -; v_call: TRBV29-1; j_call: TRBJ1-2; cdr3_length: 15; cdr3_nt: TGCAGCGTTGAAGGGATGCAGGGCAGTAACTATGGCTACACCTTC; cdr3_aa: CSVEGMQGSNYGYTF
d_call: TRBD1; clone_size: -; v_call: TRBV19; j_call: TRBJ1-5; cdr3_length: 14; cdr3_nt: TGTGCCAGTAGTATAGAGAGGGGGCAACAGCCCCAGCATTTT; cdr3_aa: CASSIERGQQPQHF
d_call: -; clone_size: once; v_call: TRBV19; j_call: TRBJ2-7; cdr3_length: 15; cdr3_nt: TGTGCCAGTAGTATGGGCCAGGGTGGTACCTACGAGCAGTACTTC; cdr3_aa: CASSMGQGGTYEQYF
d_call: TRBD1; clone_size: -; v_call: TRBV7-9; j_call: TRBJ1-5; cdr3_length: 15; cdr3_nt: TGTGCCAGCAGCTTTGGACAGGGGGTCGATCAGCCCCAGCATTTT; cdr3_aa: CASSFGQGVDQPQHF
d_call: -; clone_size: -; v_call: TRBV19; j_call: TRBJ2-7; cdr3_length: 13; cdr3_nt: TGTGCCAGTAGCCAGACAGGAACCTACGAGCAGTACTTC; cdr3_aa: CASSQTGTYEQYF
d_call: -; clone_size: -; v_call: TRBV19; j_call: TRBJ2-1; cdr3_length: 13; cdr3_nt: TGTGCCAGTAGTCAGGGGCTATACAATGAGCAGTTCTTC; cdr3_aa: CASSQGLYNEQFF
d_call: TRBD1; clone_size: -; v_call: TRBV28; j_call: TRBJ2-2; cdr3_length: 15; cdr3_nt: TGTGCCAGCAAAGCCTGGGACAGAATGACCGGGGAGCTGTTTTTT; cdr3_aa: CASKAWDRMTGELFF
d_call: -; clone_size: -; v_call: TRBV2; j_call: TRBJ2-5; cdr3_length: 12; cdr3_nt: TGTGCCAGCAGAGGTGGAGGGGAGACCCAGTACTTC; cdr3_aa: CASRGGGETQYF
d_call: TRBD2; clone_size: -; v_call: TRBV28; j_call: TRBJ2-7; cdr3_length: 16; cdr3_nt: TGTGCCAGCAGTACCCGGGGTAGCGGGATCTCGTACGAGCAGTACTTC; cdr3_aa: CASSTRGSGISYEQYF
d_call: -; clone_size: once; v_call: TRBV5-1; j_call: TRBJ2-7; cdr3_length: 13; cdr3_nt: TGCGCCAGCAGCGTTGGGACAACCTACGAGCAGTACTTC; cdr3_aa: CASSVGTTYEQYF
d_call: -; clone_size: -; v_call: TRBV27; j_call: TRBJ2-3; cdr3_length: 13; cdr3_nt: TGTGCCAGCAGTTTATTCGGGAAAGATACGCAGTATTTT; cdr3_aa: CASSLFGKDTQYF
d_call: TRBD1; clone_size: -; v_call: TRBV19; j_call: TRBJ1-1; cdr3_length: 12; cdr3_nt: TGTGCCAGTAGTAACAGACAGGGGGGAGCTTTCTTT; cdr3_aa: CASSNRQGGAFF
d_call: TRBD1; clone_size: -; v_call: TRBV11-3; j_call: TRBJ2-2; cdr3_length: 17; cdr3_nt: TGTGCCAGCAGCCCGCCCGGCGGGACAGGGGGTTCGGGGGAGCTGTTTTTT; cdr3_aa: CASSPPGGTGGSGELFF
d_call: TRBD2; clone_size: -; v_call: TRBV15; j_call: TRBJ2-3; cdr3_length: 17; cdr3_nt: TGTGCCACCAGCAGAGATTCTAGCGGGAGTAAAATAGATACGCAGTATTTT; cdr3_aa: CATSRDSSGSKIDTQYF
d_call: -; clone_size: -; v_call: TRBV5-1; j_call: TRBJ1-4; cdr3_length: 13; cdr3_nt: TGCGCCAGCAGTTCCGCGATAAATGAAAAACTGTTTTTT; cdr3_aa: CASSSAINEKLFF
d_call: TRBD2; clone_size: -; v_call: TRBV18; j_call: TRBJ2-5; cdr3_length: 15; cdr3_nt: TGTGCCAGCTCACCAAGCGGGATAGTACGAGAGACCCAGTACTTC; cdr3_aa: CASSPSGIVRETQYF
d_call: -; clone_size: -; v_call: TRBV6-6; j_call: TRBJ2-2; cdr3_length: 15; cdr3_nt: TGTGCCAGCAGTTACTCCGGCAGGGGATGGGGGGAGCTGTTTTTT; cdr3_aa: CASSYSGRGWGELFF
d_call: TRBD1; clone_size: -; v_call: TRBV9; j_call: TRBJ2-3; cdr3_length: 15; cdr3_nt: TGTGCCAGCAGCGCAGGACAGGGGGCGGGAGATACGCAGTATTTT; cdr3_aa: CASSAGQGAGDTQYF
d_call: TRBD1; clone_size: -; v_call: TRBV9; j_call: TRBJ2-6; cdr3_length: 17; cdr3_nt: TGTGCCAGCAGCGTGGGGACAGGGGGCTATGGGGCCAACGTCCTGACTTTC; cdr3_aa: CASSVGTGGYGANVLTF
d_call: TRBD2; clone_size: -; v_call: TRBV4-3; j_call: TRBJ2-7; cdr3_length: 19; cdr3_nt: TGCGCCAGCAGCCAAGGCGGGCCTGGACTAGCGGGAAAGTTAAACGAGCAGTACTTC; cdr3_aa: CASSQGGPGLAGKLNEQYF
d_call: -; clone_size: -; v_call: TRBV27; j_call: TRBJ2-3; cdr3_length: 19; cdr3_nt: TGTGCCAGCACCCCCCTCCCGGGAGCCTATTCGGTAGGCACAGATACGCAGTATTTT; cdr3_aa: CASTPLPGAYSVGTDTQYF
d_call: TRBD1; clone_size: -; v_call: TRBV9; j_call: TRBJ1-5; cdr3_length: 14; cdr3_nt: TGTGCCAGCAGCGTAGGACAGGGCAGTCAGCCCCAGCATTTT; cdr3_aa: CASSVGQGSQPQHF